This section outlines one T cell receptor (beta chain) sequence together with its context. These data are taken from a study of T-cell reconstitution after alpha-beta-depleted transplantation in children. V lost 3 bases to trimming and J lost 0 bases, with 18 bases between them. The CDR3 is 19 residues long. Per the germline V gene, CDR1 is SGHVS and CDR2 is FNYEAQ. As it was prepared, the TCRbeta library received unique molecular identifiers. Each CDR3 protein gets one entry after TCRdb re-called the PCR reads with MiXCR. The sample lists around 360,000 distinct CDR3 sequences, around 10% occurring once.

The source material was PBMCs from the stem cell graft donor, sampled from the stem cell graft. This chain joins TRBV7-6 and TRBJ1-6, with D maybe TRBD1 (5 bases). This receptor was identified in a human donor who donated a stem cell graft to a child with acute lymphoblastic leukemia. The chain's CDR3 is CASSLRGFGQSSYNSPLHF. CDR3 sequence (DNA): TGTGCCAGCAGCTTGCGGGGCTTCGGACAAAGCTCCTATAATTCACCCCTCCACTTT.